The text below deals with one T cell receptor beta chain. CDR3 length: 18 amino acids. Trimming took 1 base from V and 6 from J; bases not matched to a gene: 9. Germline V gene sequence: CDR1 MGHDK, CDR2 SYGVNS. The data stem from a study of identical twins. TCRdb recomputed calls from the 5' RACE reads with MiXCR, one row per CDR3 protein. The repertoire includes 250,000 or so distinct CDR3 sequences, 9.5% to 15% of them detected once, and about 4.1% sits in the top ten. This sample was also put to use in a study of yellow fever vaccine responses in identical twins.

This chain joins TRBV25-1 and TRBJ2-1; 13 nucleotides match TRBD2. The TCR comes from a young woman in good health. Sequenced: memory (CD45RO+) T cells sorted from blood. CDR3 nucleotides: TGTGCCAGCAGTGAATCCTTTATTACTAGCGGGAGGGCCAATGAGCAGTTCTTC. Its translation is CASSESFITSGRANEQFF.